These 32 T cell receptor beta chains were all obtained from the same sample, sequenced in a study of blood T cells in healthy people across ages. Primed by a sample-barcoded 5' primer and a J-beta primer mix, a second PCR proceeded for 7 to 11 cycles. TCRdb analysed the 5' RACE reads with MiXCR anew, one entry per CDR3 protein. The sample lists just under 900,000 distinct CDR3 sequences; about 28% were seen once. The source material was blood. These receptors were taken from a woman older than 75 in good health.

This clonotype was observed a handful of times. The rearrangement uses TRBV6-6 and TRBJ2-7, with 10 positions matching TRBD1. Germline V gene data show CDR1 as MNHNY and CDR2 as SVGAGI (reference sequence). After removal of 5 bases from V and 5 bases from J, the junction contained 3 bases not matched to a gene. This CDR3 region has 13 residues. The CDR3 sequence: CASSGQGGHEQYF. The CDR3 DNA is TGTGCCAGCAGTGGACAGGGGGGTCACGAGCAGTACTTC.

This clonotype occurred many times. V is TRBV11-2 and J is TRBJ2-7, with D possibly matching TRBD1 (7 bases). Germline loops: CDR1 SGHAT, CDR2 FQNNGV. The CDR3 has 14 amino acids. V lost 5 bases and J lost 12, with 23 bases in between. CDR3 sequence: CASSPQGGGLGRYF. CDR3 DNA sequence: TGTGCCAGCAGCCCCCAAGGAGGGGGCTTAGGACGGTACTTC. The entire variable domain, with the rest obtained from reference TRBV11-2 and TRBJ2-7, is as follows: EAGVAQSPRYKIIEKRQSVAFWCNPISGHATLYWYQQILGQGPKLLIQFQNNGVVDDSQLPKDRFSAERLKGVDSTLKIQPAKLEDSAVYLCASSPQGGGLGRYFGPGTRLTVT.

V usage is TRBV20-1 and J usage is TRBJ1-4; the D is unclear. This CDR3 spans 12 amino acids. The V end was cut by 3 bases, the J end by 5 bases, with 7 bases between. The V gene's germline CDR1 is DFQATT and CDR2 SNEGSKA (reference sequence). The chain's CDR3 is CSASSGNEKLFF. The CDR3 DNA reads as TGCAGTGCTAGTTCGGGGAATGAAAAACTGTTTTTT.

This rearrangement joins TRBV20-1 to TRBJ2-2, with D possibly being TRBD1 or TRBD2 (6 bases each). From germline, CDR1 is DFQATT and CDR2 SNEGSKA (reference sequence). V lost 0 bases and J 5 bases, leaving 13 bases between the germline ends. This CDR3 region has 15 residues. The CDR3 DNA reads as TGCAGTGCTAGAGATAAAGGGGGGCATACCGGGGAGCTGTTTTTT. Protein: CSARDKGGHTGELFF.

This rearrangement joins TRBV7-2 to TRBJ2-7; 8 bases are a match to TRBD2. CDR3 length: 16 residues. V lost 6 bases, J lost 6 bases, and 16 bases stayed unmatched. The germline V gene encodes CDR1 SGHTA and CDR2 FQGNSA. In nucleotides, the CDR3 is TGTGCCAGCAGTCCACTGGGCAGCGGGGGTACCTGCGAGCAGTACTTC. Protein product: CASSPLGSGGTCEQYF.

CDR3 amino acids: CASSYLLGLAGGQETQYF. The CDR3 DNA reads TGTGCCAGCAGTTACCTCTTAGGACTAGCGGGGGGCCAGGAGACCCAGTACTTC. The genes are TRBV6-2 or TRBV6-3 and TRBJ2-5; 14 positions match TRBD2. The CDR3 consists of 18 residues. CDR1 and CDR2 (germline): MNHEY, SVGEGT. V lost 2 bases to trimming and J lost 5 bases; unmatched junction nucleotides: 10.

The sample holds many counts of this clonotype. The chain links TRBV18 to TRBJ2-5, with 7 bases matching TRBD1. Unmatched junction bases numbered 5, after V lost 3 bases and J lost 1 base. The germline gives CDR1 KGHSH, CDR2 LQKENI. The CDR3 length is 15 residues. Here the CDR3 reads CASSPLRTGQETQYF. The CDR3, as DNA: TGTGCCAGCTCACCTTTACGGACAGGCCAAGAGACCCAGTACTTC. Supplemented by reference TRBV18 and TRBJ2-5, the full variable domain reads NAGVMQNPRHLVRRRGQEARLRCSPMKGHSHVYWYRQLPEEGLKFMVYLQKENIIDESGMPKERFSAEFPKEGPSILRIQQVVRGDSAAYFCASSPLRTGQETQYFGPGTRLLVL.

This clonotype was counted ten times or more. The chain employs TRBV5-5 and TRBJ1-2, with D possibly being TRBD1 (6 bases). V dropped 2 bases and J dropped 1 base, with 12 bases sitting between them. Germline V gene sequence: CDR1 SGHKS, CDR2 YYEKEE (reference sequence). CDR3 length equals 15 residues. CDR3 in amino acids: CASSLQGQSNYGYTF. The CDR3 DNA sequence: TGTGCCAGCAGCTTACAAGGACAGAGTAACTATGGCTACACCTTC. Full variable domain (rest looked up from reference TRBV5-5 and TRBJ1-2): DAGVTQSPTHLIKTRGQQVTLRCSPISGHKSVSWYQQVLGQGPQFIFQYYEKEERGRGNFPDRFSARQFPNYSSELNVNALLLGDSALYLCASSLQGQSNYGYTFGSGTRLTVV.

This clonotype was seen at least ten times. The rearrangement joins TRBV20-1 to TRBJ2-5; the match to TRBD2 covers 9 bases. CDR1 DFQATT and CDR2 SNEGSKA come from the germline V gene (reference sequence). The CDR3 loop spans 15 amino acids. V gave up 5 bases and J gave up 5 bases; unmatched junction bases: 12. For the CDR3, the DNA is TGCAGTGCTCGTTTAGCGGGGGATCTTGGGGAGACCCAGTACTTC. Translating gives CSARLAGDLGETQYF.

The chain has TRBV3-1 and TRBJ1-2, with D possibly TRBD1 on 5 matching bases. Trimming shortened V by 4 bases and J by 8 bases, and 17 bases separated the two germline ends. Looked up from germline, CDR1 is LGHDT and CDR2 is YNNKEL (reference sequence). This CDR3 contains 14 residues. The CDR3 is CASSRDEPRGGYTF. The CDR3 DNA reads TGTGCCAGCAGCCGGGACGAGCCAAGGGGAGGCTACACCTTC.

The table lists this clonotype with a few counts. The chain uses TRBV15 and TRBJ1-5; D unclear. There are 13 residues in the CDR3. In germline, CDR1 is LNHNV, CDR2 YYDKDF (reference sequence). The V end lost 3 bases, the J end lost 9 bases, and 12 bases lay between the germline ends. CDR3 in DNA: TGTGCCACCAGCAGTCCCGACCTGGCGCCCCAGCATTTT. It yields the protein CATSSPDLAPQHF. Complete variable domain (other parts from reference TRBV15 and TRBJ1-5): DAMVIQNPRYQVTQFGKPVTLSCSQTLNHNVMYWYQQKSSQAPKLLFHYYDKDFNNEADTPDNFQSRRPNTSFCFLDIRSPGLGDTAMYLCATSSPDLAPQHFGDGTRLSIL.

Note on this clonotype: A single base separates this from a much larger clone, so it may be a read error. The J gene is TRBJ2-3, the V gene TRBV5-1; 12 bases agree with TRBD2. CDR1 and CDR2 from the germline V gene are SGHRS and YFSETQ. The CDR3 covers 15 residues. CDR3 nucleotides: TGCGCCAGCAGCTTGGAACTAGCGGGGGGAGGCACGCGGTATTTT. Translating gives CASSLELAGGGTRYF.

With respect to this clonotype: One base away lies a much larger clone, so this may be a sequencing read error. This chain uses TRBV18 with TRBJ2-5; tentatively, D is TRBD2 (6 bases). The CDR3 has 15 amino acids. Per the germline V gene, CDR1 is KGHSH and CDR2 is LQKENI. V lost 2 bases to trimming and J lost 4 bases, with 14 bases between them. DNA for the CDR3: TGTGCCAGCTCACCAAGTCAGGGACTTGGAGAGACCCAGTACTTC. Translation: CASSPSQGLGETQYF. The full variable domain, rest sourced from reference TRBV18 and TRBJ2-5, is NAGVMQNPRHLVRRRGQEARLRCSPMKGHSHVYWYRQLPEEGLKFMVYLQKENIIDESGMPKERFSAEFPKEGPSILRIQQVVRGDSAAYFCASSPSQGLGETQYFGPGTRLLVL.

This clonotype was picked up many times. This chain connects TRBV7-9 to TRBJ2-5; D possibly uses TRBD1 or TRBD2 (7 bases each). Germline CDR1 is SEHNR and CDR2 is FQNEAQ (reference sequence). The CDR3 loop spans 16 amino acids. V dropped 5 bases and J dropped 3 bases, with 19 bases sitting between them. The CDR3 nucleotides are TGTGCCAGCAGCGATCCAGGGGGGGAAGTGGAAGAGACCCAGTACTTC. Residues: CASSDPGGEVEETQYF.

On this clonotype: Given a much more abundant clone one base away, this may be a read error. The chain uses TRBV5-1 and TRBJ2-6; 9 bases align to TRBD2. Germline V lookup: CDR1 SGHRS, CDR2 YFSETQ. The CDR3 covers 16 residues. DNA of the CDR3: TGCGCCAGCAGCTACGGGACTAGCTCTGGGGCCAACGTCCGGACTTTC. Its translation is CASSYGTSSGANVRTF.

This clonotype has just a few counts. This may be a read error: a much more frequent sequence differs by one nucleotide. The V call is TRBV12-3 or TRBV12-4, the J call TRBJ2-7; D may be TRBD1 or TRBD2 (5 bases each). Deletions cut 11 bases from V and 5 bases from J, with 28 bases between. The CDR3 loop spans 16 amino acids. The CDR3 reads CAVKPGRAPSRNEQYF. DNA for the CDR3: TGTGCCGTTAAACCGGGGCGGGCGCCTAGCCGCAACGAGCAGTACTTC.

This clonotype has at least ten counts. The V gene is TRBV20-1, the J gene TRBJ2-3; tentatively, D is TRBD2 (6 bases). Trimming cost V 6 bases and J 5 bases, with 9 bases left between them. CDR3 length equals 11 residues. CDR1 is DFQATT, CDR2 SNEGSKA, per germline (reference sequence). CDR3 in DNA: TGCAGTGCGGTGGGGGGAGATACGCAGTATTTT. Translated, it gives CSAVGGDTQYF.

This clonotype was detected only a few times. Since a much larger clone is just one base distant, this may be a read error. The CDR3 DNA is TGTGCCAGCAGCCAAAGCGGGGCCGACAATGAGCAGTACTTC. This encodes CASSQSGADNEQYF. V gene TRBV3-1 combines with J gene TRBJ2-5; TRBD2 matches 7 bases. CDR1 is LGHDT, CDR2 YNNKEL, per germline (reference sequence). Losses at the gene ends were 2 bases for V and 11 bases for J; bases not matched to a gene: 11. CDR3 length: 14 residues.

This clonotype was picked up many times. The chain joins TRBV5-1 to TRBJ1-2, with D possibly being TRBD1 (5 bases). V was cut by 2 bases and J by 8 bases, with 16 bases left in between. The germline CDR1 and CDR2 sequences are SGHRS and YFSETQ. This CDR3 region has 14 residues. CDR3 nucleotides: TGCGCCAGCAGCTTCTCCGGGACCCAGACCGGCTACACCTTC. This codes for CASSFSGTQTGYTF.

V usage is TRBV5-1 and J usage is TRBJ1-4; no definite D call. Germline V gene data show CDR1 as SGHRS and CDR2 as YFSETQ. V lost 1 base and J lost 7, with 11 bases in between. The CDR3 is made up of 14 amino acids. CDR3 amino acids: CASSLQGLGEKLFF. The DNA for the CDR3 is TGCGCCAGCAGCTTGCAAGGGTTAGGTGAAAAACTGTTTTTT.

The CDR3 region is CADTESGGRVTDTQYF. Here the CDR3 DNA reads TGTGCCGACACCGAAAGCGGGGGGCGGGTCACAGATACGCAGTATTTT. J is TRBJ2-3 and V is TRBV7-8; 9 bases line up with TRBD2. The CDR3 is made up of 16 amino acids. CDR1 is SGHVS and CDR2 is FQNEAQ in the germline V gene. V was clipped by 11 bases and J by 2 bases; unmatched bases: 14.

The chain uses TRBV21-1 and TRBJ1-5. TRBV21-1 is a documented pseudogene. The CDR3 consists of 20 residues. This CDR3 reads CASSHTPEGEEPYSNQPQHF. The CDR3 region has the DNA TGTGCCAGCAGCCACACCCCGGAGGGCGAAGAACCATATAGCAATCAACCCCAGCATTTT.

This chain links TRBV29-1 with TRBJ1-1; no firm D call. V lost 6 bases to trimming and J lost 2 bases, with 13 bases between them. The germline V gene has CDR1 SQVTM and CDR2 ANQGSEA. The CDR3 sequence is 13 residues long. CDR3: CSVGENLNTEAFF. In DNA, the CDR3 is TGCAGCGTGGGAGAGAATCTAAACACTGAAGCTTTCTTT.

In this sample, this clonotype turned up a few times. The chain is built from TRBV20-1 and TRBJ2-1; 10 nucleotides line up with TRBD2. The V segment lost 1 base and the J segment 9 bases; nucleotides outside the gene matches: 15. Germline CDR1 and CDR2: DFQATT and SNEGSKA (reference sequence). The CDR3 is 17 residues long. In DNA, the CDR3 is TGCAGTGCTAGAGCCGCCCTACTAGCGGGATTACAGGGTGAGCAGTTCTTC. As protein: CSARAALLAGLQGEQFF.

This clonotype was recorded many times. The chain has TRBV5-5 and TRBJ2-3; a weak D match, TRBD2 (7 bases). From germline, CDR1 is SGHKS and CDR2 YYEKEE (reference sequence). The CDR3 is 15 amino acids. V lost 4 bases to trimming and J lost 7 bases, with 19 bases between them. The CDR3 region has the DNA TGTGCCAGCAGCCCAGAGCGGGGAGGGGGAAATACGCAGTATTTT. This codes for CASSPERGGGNTQYF. The full variable domain, completed using reference TRBV5-5 and TRBJ2-3, is DAGVTQSPTHLIKTRGQQVTLRCSPISGHKSVSWYQQVLGQGPQFIFQYYEKEERGRGNFPDRFSARQFPNYSSELNVNALLLGDSALYLCASSPERGGGNTQYFGPGTRLTVL.

This clonotype was recorded many times. The gene calls are TRBV28 and TRBJ2-7, with no clear D. The CDR3 length is 11 residues. Trimming shortened V by 3 bases and J by 6 bases, and 6 bases separated the two germline ends. Germline CDR1 and CDR2: MDHEN and SYDVKM. The DNA of the CDR3 is TGTGCCAGCAGTTTCACGGCCGAGCAGTACTTC. This translates into CASSFTAEQYF.

As regards this clonotype: This could be a read error, since a much larger clone is one nucleotide away. This sequence joins TRBV3-1 and TRBJ1-2; TRBD1 is a possible D gene (5 bases). Trimming removed 7 bases at V and 8 bases at J, with 17 bases between. This CDR3 contains 13 residues. Germline V gene data show CDR1 as LGHDT and CDR2 as YNNKEL (reference sequence). CDR3 DNA sequence: TGTGCCAGCAACCACCCGGGGGTTTGGGGCTACACCTTC. Its protein is CASNHPGVWGYTF.

This chain connects TRBV14 to TRBJ1-6; TRBD1 matches at 7 bases. Per the germline V gene, CDR1 is SGHDN and CDR2 is FVKESK. Trimming took 4 bases from V and 9 from J; bases not matched to a gene: 9. The CDR3 has 15 residues. DNA for the CDR3: TGTGCCAGCAGCCGACGACAGGGTGAAAGTTCACCCCTCCACTTT. Protein product: CASSRRQGESSPLHF. Drawing the rest from reference TRBV14 and TRBJ1-6, the complete variable domain is EAGVTQFPSHSVIEKGQTVTLRCDPISGHDNLYWYRRVMGKEIKFLLHFVKESKQDESGMPNNRFLAERTGGTYSTLKVQPAELEDSGVYFCASSRRQGESSPLHFGNGTRLTVT.

V gene TRBV20-1 combines with J gene TRBJ1-4, with D possibly TRBD1 on 6 matching bases. Germline V gives CDR1 DFQATT, CDR2 SNEGSKA (reference sequence). The length of the CDR3 is 16 residues. V lost 0 bases and J 5 bases, leaving 16 bases between the germline ends. Written as DNA, the CDR3 is TGCAGTGCTAGAGATAATCGGGGGCAGTGGAATGAAAAACTGTTTTTT. It specifies CSARDNRGQWNEKLFF.

The CDR3 is CASSQDMGVGSYEQYF. The CDR3 DNA is TGTGCCAGCAGCCAAGATATGGGGGTTGGGTCCTACGAGCAGTACTTC. This chain links TRBV3-1 with TRBJ2-7; the D call may be TRBD1 or TRBD2 (5 bases each). Germline V CDR1 and CDR2: LGHDT, YNNKEL (reference sequence). V gave up 0 bases and J gave up 1 base, with 13 bases separating them. This CDR3 spans 16 amino acids.

About this clonotype itself: A clone one base away is much larger, so this may be a read error. The chain combines TRBV7-2 with TRBJ2-3; 8 bases align to TRBD2. The CDR3 loop spans 14 amino acids. Per the germline V gene, CDR1 is SGHTA and CDR2 is FQGNSA. CDR3 sequence (DNA): TGTGCCAGTGCCAGCGGGGGATCCTCAGATACGCGGTATTTT. This codes for CASASGGSSDTRYF.

Comments on this clonotype: A much larger clone differs from this one at a single base, so this may be a read error. The genes are TRBV7-2 and TRBJ2-5; TRBD1 matches at 7 bases. CDR3 length: 13 residues. Germline V gene sequence: CDR1 SGHTA, CDR2 FQGNSA. V gave up 7 bases and J gave up 1 base; unmatched junction bases: 3. This CDR3 reads CASTGQVQETQYF. The CDR3 coding sequence is TGTGCCAGCACCGGACAGGTCCAAGAGACCCAGTACTTC.